This T cell receptor (beta chain) was documented in a study of T-cell memory formation after mild COVID-19. Each CDR3 protein is one row after TCRdb ran MiXCR on the 5' RACE reads. The sample has around 250,000 distinct CDR3 sequences, roughly a tenth seen once; the top ten hold 22%. Overall study results and limits: Nothing showed for sure that second-wave clones peaking on day 37 were SARS-CoV-2 specific. Clones contracting day 15 to 85 were balanced CD4/CD8; later expanders leaned CD4+. CD8+ contracting clones occupied EMRA, while CD4+ ones occupied mainly CM and EM.

This clonotype was observed many times. No antigen is known for it. This CDR3 is built from 14 residues. Trimming took 3 bases from V and 8 from J, leaving 16 bases between them. Germline loops: CDR1 DFQATT, CDR2 SNEGSKA (reference sequence). The sequence derives from a man aged 18 to 29 who had mild COVID-19 (a few samples of this study predate the infection). Cell type and time point are not known. V and J are TRBV20-1 and TRBJ1-4; TRBD1 is a possible D gene (5 bases). The sequenced sample was PBMCs or a T cell subset sorted from them (not recorded which). DNA of the CDR3: TGCAGTGCTAGCTTTCGGCAGGGACGGGAAAAACTGTTTTTT. As protein: CSASFRQGREKLFF.